The 5 T cell receptor beta chains below all came from one sample that was sequenced in a study of OX40 agonist ivuxolimab in advanced cancers. Here immunoSEQ multiplex PCR was the method, and the copy in TCRdb shows in-frame clones only, minus some. The sample yields tens of thousands of clones, roughly 89% seen once. Sample: CD4+ or CD8+ T cells sorted from blood, taken in a trial of the OX40 agonist ivuxolimab. The origin of the receptors is an adult with an advanced solid tumor such as melanoma, head and neck, liver or kidney cancer.

Here the CDR3 reads CASSTLWEGYGYTF. The DNA for the CDR3 is TGTGCCAGCAGTACCCTATGGGAGGGCTATGGCTACACCTTC. The chain employs TRBV2 and TRBJ1-2; D is undetermined. The CDR3 contains 14 residues. The V end was cut by 5 bases, the J end by 4 bases, with 14 bases between. CDR1 and CDR2 (germline): SNHLY, FYNNEI.

This chain links TRBV6-1 with TRBJ1-1; weak D call: TRBD1 (5 bases). CDR1 and CDR2 from the germline V gene are MNHNS and SASEGT. Trimming cost V 3 bases and J 7 bases, with 15 bases left between them. The CDR3 sequence is 14 residues long. The CDR3 is CASSDDRGQDEAFF. The CDR3 nucleotides are TGTGCCAGCAGTGACGACAGAGGGCAGGATGAAGCTTTCTTT.

The genes are TRBV6-5 and TRBJ2-7, with 8 bases aligning to TRBD1. Germline CDR1 is MNHEY and CDR2 is SVGAGI. Germline trimming cut 5 bases from V and 4 bases from J; bases unmatched to any gene: 4. The length of the CDR3 is 13 residues. CDR3 in amino acids: CASSQRTGYEQYF. CDR3 nucleotides: TGTGCCAGCAGTCAACGGACAGGGTACGAGCAGTACTTC.

CDR3 sequence (DNA): TGTGCCAGCAGCTTAGGGCAGGGGACCCACGAGCAGTACTTC. It is translated as CASSLGQGTHEQYF. The chain carries TRBV7-8 and TRBJ2-7, with D possibly TRBD1 on 6 matching bases. CDR3 length: 14 amino acids. V lost 1 base and J lost 5, with 12 bases in between. Germline V lookup: CDR1 SGHVS, CDR2 FQNEAQ.

The chain employs TRBV7-9 and TRBJ1-6; D might be TRBD1 (6 bases). CDR1 is SEHNR, CDR2 FQNEAQ, per germline (reference sequence). V lost 0 bases and J lost 6, with 12 bases in between. This CDR3 contains 16 residues. The CDR3 DNA sequence: TGTGCCAGCAGCTTAGCGGGGGCAAGGGGTAATTCACCCCTCCACTTT. Residues: CASSLAGARGNSPLHF.